This T cell receptor (beta chain) was found in a study of Ad26.COV2.S vaccination and SARS-CoV-2 variants. At the level of the study: Vaccine-arm donor from the placebo-controlled COV1001 Ad26.COV2.S trial. General observations from the study: Reported post-vaccination CD8+ and CD4+ T cell responses to spike showed substantial breadth.

As to this clone: Its antigen is still unknown.

Germline V lookup: CDR1 KGHSH, CDR2 LQKENI. Deletions cut 1 base from V and 3 bases from J, with 7 bases between. The CDR3 extends over 14 amino acids. Clones were read by immunoSEQ multiplex PCR, and TCRdb kept only the in-frame ones, dropping some. The sample has some 520,000 clones, around nine tenths seen once. The treatment is: 15 to 20 received Ad26.COV2.S at low or high dose, single or two shots; about 5 received placebo; per-sample allocation not given. After the first vaccine or placebo injection, samples were drawn on day 63. Vaccination employed an Ad26 vector expressing the Wuhan-strain SARS-CoV-2 spike.

The receptor was isolated from a person aged 18-65 years who received the Ad26.COV2.S COVID-19 vaccine or a placebo. The chain has TRBV18 and TRBJ1-3, with D hard to call. The sequences come from peripheral blood, collected in a trial of Ad26.COV2.S vaccine versus placebo. The CDR3 DNA reads TGTGCCAGCTCACCACGCAGGTTTGGAAACACCATATATTTT. Its protein is CASSPRRFGNTIYF.